This T cell receptor beta chain was obtained from a study of cytomegalovirus exposure and HLA in healthy donors (dated by TCRdb to the late 2010s). Broadly, across the study: An earlier analysis of several hundred of the donors reported roughly 300 Gb of sequence data and 117 million unique TCR beta sequences obtained from some 200 million T cells. Of the roughly 400 genotyped donors, 65% to 90% fell in the genetic ancestry cluster associated with self-reported Caucasian donors. In the later analysis, no new phenotypic data were used to find candidate immune exposures; instead, reliance was placed on TCR beta sequences and their occurrence across donors. High-throughput TCR immunosequencing, statistical association of individual TCRs with disease status, and machine learning were combined to predict cytomegalovirus infection status. Genome-wide SNP genotypes for about 55% of the roughly 670 donors were used in a later genetic analysis, which treated that subset as a discovery cohort. A later analysis re-examined previously published TCR beta repertoires from about 700 donors and added high-resolution HLA genotyping to investigate patterns of TCR occurrence. In addition to the first cohort of approximately 650 subjects, a separate validation cohort of 130 or so different subjects was used. On average, roughly 240,000 unique TCR beta nucleotide sequences were sequenced per donor among 398 genotyped donors of the cohort, with around 19% of those sequences being non-productive. The study used immunosequencing to profile the T cell repertoires of 670 or so subjects and linked those repertoires to cytomegalovirus serostatus. In an earlier analysis of around 540 of the donors, high-throughput TCR beta sequencing was used to judge whether each TCR beta V gene segment behaved as functional or pseudogenic. Approximately 330 gigabases of sequencing data and 91 million or so unique TCR sequences made up an early release that covered over 550 HLA-typed donors. Every repertoire in the discovery cohort had been generated on one and the same sequencing platform. Donor age, sex, ethnicity and CMV serostatus were compiled together with the repertoire data. HLA typing included class I and class II loci at four-digit resolution. Because of strong linkage in the cohort, five DR-DQ haplotypes were treated as single units for association and clustering. The study was designed to test whether signatures of past pathogen exposure could be identified by cataloging public T cell receptors. The number of donors typed differed by locus, with about 629-640 for A, B, C, DRB1 and DQB1, 522 for DQA1, 600 to 610 for DPA1, and under 490 for DPB1. Findings and caveats that apply to the study as a whole: Roughly uniform sequencing depth across donors was assumed in presence/absence analyses, although this assumption may not hold. Most CMV-associated TCR beta chains appeared to be HLA-restricted in a later analysis, and the HLA associations seemed to be driven largely by CMV exposure. In vitro tests confirmed that a few of the cytomegalovirus-associated TCR beta chains recognize cytomegalovirus antigens. Several of the top co-occurrence clusters appeared to be linked to parvovirus B19, influenza, CMV and Epstein-Barr virus, according to a later analysis. In a later analysis, HLA-associated TCR beta chains showed more clonal expansion and lower generation probabilities than non-associated chains that were equally common. When HLA alleles, especially DR and DQ, strongly co-occurred, attributing TCR associations to individual alleles was difficult. In this cohort, only TCR beta chains were sequenced, and detectable features were limited by the absence of alpha or paired-chain data. While some public TCRs were present in many individuals, most TCR sequences turned up only very rarely across donors. Linkage disequilibrium might explain the correlated functional status among segregating V segments, but an unknown experimental factor could not be excluded. A cluster of highly shared sequence variants was judged likely to be a technical artifact of the sequencing pipeline. In a later analysis, around 17,000 TCR beta sequences were associated with specific HLA alleles at a false discovery rate of 0.05. A total of around 150 TCR beta chains were listed by the study as associated with cytomegalovirus. According to the authors, the approach could potentially be generalized to other disease states and immunological phenotypes. A later genetic analysis associated a missense DCLRE1C variant with V-gene and J-gene trimming of TCR beta chains, and an independent cohort replicated the association. The only immune exposure information available for the cohort was CMV serostatus. In both the original and validation cohorts, the classifier was reported to diagnose cytomegalovirus status with high specificity and sensitivity. HLA typing was unavailable for some donors at each locus, so association tests used only the typed subset. Because the 87-base-pair reads could not distinguish some IMGT-functional V segments, including TRBV6-2 and TRBV6-3, those segments were excluded. Some 15 rarely observed V segments, including chromosome 9 orphons, were excluded from the earlier analysis of some 590 of the donors because counts were too low. According to a later genetic analysis, donors in an Asian-associated ancestry cluster had fewer N-insertions in productive TCRs than the approximately 630-donor mean. A further reported finding was that TCR beta sequences accurately predicted the HLA-A and HLA-B alleles for most subjects in the first cohort. According to a later analysis, TCR association rates differed among HLA loci, with DRB1 alleles showing the most associated TCRs and HLA-C alleles showing the fewest. Broadly in line with IMGT annotations, most TCR beta V segments showed up in productive rearrangements about 87% or about 30% of the time in an earlier analysis of 450 to 600 of the donors.

This clone was recorded a few times. The antigen it binds to is not known. Nothing much larger sits one base from this clone, and base qualities are not available. In total, approximately 700 healthy bone marrow donors made up the cohort. All cohort members were sampled while nominally healthy, although unrecorded immune exposures were likely present. The donor was CMV seropositive and was included in the group of 250 to 300 seropositive cohort members. Every donor gave a peripheral blood sample, and the peripheral blood mononuclear cells from that sample were used for TCR beta sequencing. Genomic DNA extraction from the blood cell samples was performed with the Qiagen DNeasy Blood Extraction Kit. The method behind the library was the immunoSEQ multiplex PCR assay. The multiplex PCR relied on a mix of 60 forward primers for TCR Vbeta segments and 13 reverse primers for TCR Jbeta segments. A multiplex PCR assay on genomic DNA amplified the CDR3 region of rearranged TCR beta genes. On the Illumina HiSeq System, the amplified TCR beta libraries were sequenced as 87-base-pair reads. Per the authors' processing: A later analysis counted some 74 million unique TCR beta chains across the 550 to 700 repertoires, and some 11 million of these chains were shared by at least two donors. A nearest-neighbor algorithm error-corrected the raw reads and collapsed the reads into unique sequences, merging closely related sequences to remove PCR and sequencing errors. V, D and J gene segments were assigned by aligning CDR3 sequences to IMGT reference sequences. For a sequence to be retained, a match of at least six nucleotides was required to both a V gene segment and a J gene segment. Rearrangements were called productive when the CDR3 lacked stop codons and stayed in frame with V and J; all others were non-productive. CDR3 was defined by IMGT convention, running from the second conserved V-encoded cysteine to the conserved J-encoded phenylalanine. In an earlier analysis of approximately 500 of the donors, sequences lacking an unambiguous match to a single V gene segment were excluded. In an earlier analysis of about 590 of the donors, a V segment was called functional when productive rearrangements were above 56.7%, and segregating when the standard deviation between donors exceeded 5%. A statistical classification framework was built to diagnose cytomegalovirus status from the catalog of TCR beta chain sequences. A later analysis assigned V and J genes by comparing TCR nucleotide sequences with IMGT/GENE-DB human TR gene sequences. Using the TCRdist pipeline, a later analysis assigned CDR3 sequences along with most-parsimonious VDJ recombination scenarios. In a later analysis, every TCR beta chain was defined by the combination of its CDR3 amino acid sequence and its V-gene family, and reads without a unique V-gene family were dropped. A later analysis removed 500 to 650 highly shared, low-generation-probability nucleotide sequences to deal with suspected cross-contamination and a sequencing artifact. For each public chain, a later analysis derived a clonal expansion index from normalized ranks of inferred template counts within each repertoire. Generation probabilities in a later analysis came from a VDJ recombination model fitted to out-of-frame rearrangements, and those results were checked against IGoR. Hypergeometric tests were used in a later analysis to score TCR-TCR, TCR-HLA and TCR-CMV co-occurrence, with a repertoire-size bias correction applied to the TCR pairs. A later analysis estimated false discovery rates by permuting HLA or CMV assignments 20 times. A later analysis grouped co-occurring TCRs with DBSCAN, adding TCRdist sequence similarity when clustering within HLA-allele-positive subsets. For co-occurrence clustering, repertoires with fewer than 30,000 or more than 120,000 public chains were excluded, along with five repertoires with anomalous nucleotide sharing. TCRdb mirrors the immuneACCESS table, restricted to in-frame sequences. Some clones are absent from its copies; in checked studies, under half trace to an unresolved V gene, and the reason for the others is unknown. V and J calls and clone size come straight from that table; D and trimming were deduced from the DNA. For this sample there are tens of thousands of clones; approximately 77% appear just once. The top ten constitute nearly 7.5% of the sample.

V sheds 2 bases and J sheds 2 bases, leaving 5 bases between their ends. The germline V gene (reference sequence) sets CDR1 to MNHNY and CDR2 to SVGAGI. Including the terminal cysteine and phenylalanine, the CDR3 comprises 13 residues. Only the CDR3 DNA is retained, 39 bases long and in frame from the first base. The specimen was PBMCs. Recombination joined TRBV6-6 with TRBJ2-3; perhaps TRBD2 is the D gene, with 5 bases matching. This TCR was sampled from a woman aged 25 to 39 in good health and CMV-seropositive. This receptor carries the CDR3 CASSYRDTDTQYF. The nucleotide sequence is TGTGCCAGCAGTTACCGGGACACAGATACGCAGTATTTT.